A single sample is the source of the 32 T cell receptor beta chains below, sequenced in a study of low-dose radiotherapy and immunotherapy resistance in tumors. TRAV- and TRBV-specific primers primed first-strand cDNA, covering alpha and beta chains. The authors amplified TCRs for around 20 PCR cycles with a constant-region primer and a V-primer adapter. MiXCR was run by TCRdb on the reads, yielding one entry per CDR3 protein. The table lists roughly 76,000 distinct CDR3 sequences, 18% of them singletons. Time point described: before trial treatment. The sample was PBMCs, taken before treatment. The receptor set was obtained from a male donor with prostate cancer.

This clonotype showed up many times. The CDR3 nucleotides are TGTGCCAGTAGTACCTGGACTGATACCTACGAGCAGTACTTC. Amino acids: CASSTWTDTYEQYF. The chain employs TRBV19 and TRBJ2-7, with TRBD2 as a possible D gene (5 bases). V lost 4 bases and J 2 bases, leaving 12 bases between the germline ends. Germline CDR1 reads LNHDA; CDR2 reads SQIVND (reference sequence). The CDR3 contains 14 residues.

The table lists this clonotype with a few counts. J is TRBJ1-3 and V is TRBV30; D is unclear. Germline CDR1 is GTSNPN and CDR2 is SVGIG (reference sequence). This CDR3 has 15 residues. V was pared by 0 bases and J by 0 bases, with 9 bases between. The CDR3 bases are TGTGCCTGGAGTGTAGTGGGGAGCTCTGGAAACACCATATATTTT. Translating it yields CAWSVVGSSGNTIYF.

This clonotype was observed a handful of times. The chain uses TRBV14 and TRBJ2-2; D gene ambiguous. This CDR3 is built from 15 residues. Germline CDR1 reads SGHDN; CDR2 reads FVKESK. Trimming pared 4 bases from V and 4 bases from J, leaving 13 bases between. The CDR3 bases are TGTGCCAGCAGCCGTAGCATGCACGGCACCGGGGAGCTGTTTTTT. The encoded protein is CASSRSMHGTGELFF.

This clonotype has ten or more counts. V is TRBV14 and J is TRBJ2-5; D gene ambiguous. The V end was cut by 8 bases, the J end by 3 bases, with 7 bases between. CDR3 length equals 11 residues. Germline loops: CDR1 SGHDN, CDR2 FVKESK. The CDR3: CASSVEETQYF. CDR3 sequence (DNA): TGTGCCAGCTCTGTCGAAGAGACCCAGTACTTC.

This clonotype came up many times. The chain has TRBV18 and TRBJ2-7; 8 nucleotides line up with TRBD1. The germline gives CDR1 KGHSH, CDR2 LQKENI. The ends lost 6 bases at V and 4 bases at J; junction bases unmatched: 8. The CDR3 runs 14 residues. DNA of the CDR3: TGTGCCAGCTCGGGACAGGCGGAATTATACGAGCAGTACTTC. Protein sequence: CASSGQAELYEQYF.

Notes on this clonotype: A far larger clone differs by one base, so this is likely a read error. This chain's CDR3 is CASRPGRGYEQFF. The DNA of the CDR3 is TGTGCCAGCAGGCCCGGGAGGGGCTACGAGCAGTTCTTC. The genes are TRBV6-1 and TRBJ2-1; TRBD2 agrees at 8 bases. V shed 6 bases and J 10 bases; nucleotides not matched to a gene: 8. The CDR3 is 13 amino acids. Germline lookup yields CDR1 MNHNS and CDR2 SASEGT.

The CDR3 here is CASSYSGTSGGYEQFF. The CDR3 DNA sequence: TGTGCCAGCAGTTACTCCGGGACTAGCGGGGGGTATGAGCAGTTCTTC. The V and J genes are TRBV6-8 and TRBJ2-1; 15 positions match TRBD2. V trimming: 0 bases; J trimming: 8 bases; junction bases outside the gene matches: 2. The CDR3 length is 16 residues. Germline V lookup: CDR1 MNHGY, CDR2 SAAAGT.

The table lists this clonotype with many counts. The chain links TRBV20-1 to TRBJ1-2; D gene ambiguous. The germline V gene has CDR1 DFQATT and CDR2 SNEGSKA (reference sequence). Trimming left V 2 bases short and J 6 bases short, with 16 bases between. This CDR3 is 14 amino acids long. The CDR3 spells CSARKPSANHGYTF. The CDR3, as DNA: TGCAGTGCTAGAAAACCCTCGGCGAATCATGGCTACACCTTC.

In its sample, this clonotype was seen many times. The gene calls are TRBV7-2 and TRBJ1-6; 9 bases are shared with TRBD1. The V gene end was trimmed by 4 bases and the J gene end by 11 bases; junction bases not matched to a gene: 6. The CDR3 length is 14 residues. From germline, CDR1 is SGHTA and CDR2 FQGNSA. The DNA of the CDR3 is TGTGCCAGCAGCTCCACAGGGGGCGCCGCACCCCTCCACTTT. Its translation is CASSSTGGAAPLHF.

In this sample, this clonotype turned up many times. CDR3 nucleotide sequence: TGTGCCAGCAGCCCTGACAGTTATGGCTACACCTTC. It encodes CASSPDSYGYTF. The rearrangement uses TRBV5-4 and TRBJ1-2; a weak D match, TRBD1 (5 bases). V lost 4 bases and J 5 bases, leaving 9 bases between the germline ends. This CDR3 is 12 amino acids long. CDR1 is SGHNT, CDR2 YYREEE, per germline (reference sequence).

This clonotype was counted many times. CDR3 bases: TGCGCCAGCAGCCCGTATACCGGGAGTGGGAATGAGCAGTTCTTC. It yields the protein CASSPYTGSGNEQFF. The chain recombines TRBV5-1 with TRBJ2-1, with D tentatively TRBD2 (6 bases). Between the trimmed V and J ends, which lost 4 bases and 7 bases, there was a span of 18 bases. CDR3 length: 15 residues. The V gene's germline CDR1 is SGHRS and CDR2 YFSETQ.

This clonotype was detected many times. The V call is TRBV28, the J call TRBJ2-2; TRBD2 might be the D (6 bases). The CDR3 is 15 residues long. The germline V gene has CDR1 MDHEN and CDR2 SYDVKM. Trimming took 3 bases from V and 2 from J, leaving 10 bases between them. In DNA, the CDR3 is TGTGCCAGCAGTTTGTGGAGGGTTAACACCGGGGAGCTGTTTTTT. Residues: CASSLWRVNTGELFF.

This clonotype was counted many times. This rearrangement joins TRBV30 to TRBJ2-1; D unresolved. Germline CDR1 reads GTSNPN; CDR2 reads SVGIG (reference sequence). V gave up 3 bases and J gave up 6 bases, with 9 bases separating them. The CDR3 length is 12 residues. The CDR3 nucleotides read TGTGCCTGGAGCCCCTGGGGCAATGAGCAGTTCTTC. Translated: CAWSPWGNEQFF.

In this sample, this clonotype turned up many times. The chain recombines TRBV20-1 with TRBJ2-1; weak D call: TRBD1 (6 bases). The length of the CDR3 is 15 residues. Germline V gene data show CDR1 as DFQATT and CDR2 as SNEGSKA (reference sequence). The ends were cut back, 3 bases at V and 7 bases at J, with 19 bases in the middle. Here the CDR3 DNA reads TGCAGTGCTAGCCCCCTCAGGACAGTTGATAATGAGCAGTTCTTC. The encoded protein is CSASPLRTVDNEQFF.

This clonotype came up many times. The chain combines TRBV7-8 with TRBJ2-2; 10 positions match TRBD1. The germline CDR1 and CDR2 sequences are SGHVS and FQNEAQ. This CDR3 region has 17 residues. V shed 2 bases, J shed 3 bases, and the junction held 6 bases outside the gene matches. CDR3 sequence: CASSLQGQGLDTGELFF. CDR3 DNA sequence: TGTGCCAGCAGCTTACAGGGACAGGGGTTGGACACCGGGGAGCTGTTTTTT.

A few counts support this clonotype. The genes are TRBV7-9 and TRBJ2-7; TRBD2 matches 8 bases. After removal of 5 bases from V and 7 bases from J, the junction contained 10 bases not matched to a gene. Germline loops: CDR1 SEHNR, CDR2 FQNEAQ (reference sequence). The CDR3 is 14 amino acids. The CDR3 loop reads CASSQKSGGREQYF. CDR3 in DNA: TGTGCCAGCAGCCAAAAAAGCGGGGGTCGGGAGCAGTACTTC. Combining the CDR3 with reference TRBV7-9 and TRBJ2-7 gives the whole variable domain DTGVSQNPRHKITKRGQNVTFRCDPISEHNRLYWYRQTLGQGPEFLTYFQNEAQLEKSRLLSDRFSAERPKGSFSTLEIQRTEQGDSAMYLCASSQKSGGREQYFGPGTRLTVT.

In its sample, this clonotype was seen many times. The V gene is TRBV3-1, the J gene TRBJ2-7, with TRBD1 identical over 7 bases. The CDR3 totals 14 residues. Trimming cost V 8 bases and J 2 bases; bases outside gene matches: 9. CDR1 and CDR2 (germline): LGHDT, YNNKEL (reference sequence). CDR3 loop: CASQRDSPPYEQYF. Written as DNA, the CDR3 is TGTGCCAGCCAAAGGGACAGTCCCCCCTACGAGCAGTACTTC.

This clonotype was counted ten times or more. The chain is built from TRBV6-5 and TRBJ2-3, with D perhaps TRBD2 (6 bases). CDR1 and CDR2 from the germline V gene are MNHEY and SVGAGI. This CDR3 is built from 11 residues. V lost 4 bases to trimming and J lost 12 bases, with 11 bases between them. In DNA, the CDR3 is TGTGCCAGCAGTTTAGGGAGGCTACAGTATTTT. Protein sequence: CASSLGRLQYF.

This clonotype has ten or more counts. This chain connects TRBV18 to TRBJ1-4, with 8 positions matching TRBD1. In germline, CDR1 is KGHSH, CDR2 LQKENI. The ends lost 6 bases at V and 13 bases at J; junction bases unmatched: 16. The CDR3 totals 15 residues. DNA of the CDR3: TGTGCCAGCTCGCCTCCGACAGGGGCTTTTCGTACACTGTTTTTT. Translated: CASSPPTGAFRTLFF.

Remarks on this clonotype: A read error is the likely source, as a far larger clone sits one nucleotide away. The rearrangement uses TRBV13 and TRBJ1-4; D call uncertain. Germline V gene sequence: CDR1 PRHDT, CDR2 FYEKMQ (reference sequence). CDR3 size: 13 residues. In DNA form, the CDR3 reads TGTGCCAGCAACCGGGATGGAGGTGAAAAACTGCTTTTT. Amino acids: CASNRDGGEKLLF.

J is TRBJ1-5 and V is TRBV11-2; D perhaps matches TRBD1 (5 bases). The CDR3 loop spans 15 amino acids. The V end was cut by 1 base, the J end by 7 bases, with 14 bases between. The germline V gene has CDR1 SGHAT and CDR2 FQNNGV. CDR3 loop: CASSLGGRVEQPQHF. As DNA, the CDR3 is TGTGCCAGCAGCTTAGGGGGGAGGGTTGAACAGCCCCAGCATTTT.

This clonotype has ten or more counts. The chain has TRBV9 and TRBJ2-7; weak D call: TRBD1 (7 bases). CDR1 is SGDLS, CDR2 YYNGEE, per germline. The CDR3 totals 16 residues. V was pared by 3 bases and J by 6 bases, with 22 bases between. The CDR3 sequence: CASSGGGRGDLSEQYF. CDR3 in DNA: TGTGCCAGCAGCGGAGGGGGCAGGGGGGACCTCAGCGAGCAGTACTTC.

In its sample, this clonotype was seen many times. The rearrangement joins TRBV30 to TRBJ1-2; D ambiguous. Germline V gene lookup returns CDR1 GTSNPN and CDR2 SVGIG (reference sequence). Trimming cost V 2 bases and J 5 bases, with 12 bases left between them. The length of the CDR3 is 13 residues. CDR3 nucleotides: TGTGCCTGGAGTTCTCAGGTTTTGTATGGCTACACCTTC. Its translation is CAWSSQVLYGYTF.

A note on this clonotype: This likely came from a read error, as a far larger clone is one base away. This chain links TRBV5-6 with TRBJ2-7; 11 positions match TRBD2. V lost 5 bases and J lost 7; bases outside the gene matches: 17. The CDR3 spans 17 residues. Per germline, CDR1 SGHDT and CDR2 YYEEEE. CDR3 bases: TGTGCCAGCAGTCCCAGAGGGACTAGCGGAGATTACAATGAGCAGTACTTC. This sequence encodes CASSPRGTSGDYNEQYF.

This clonotype was picked up many times. The chain is built from TRBV6-6 and TRBJ1-5; 8 nucleotides match TRBD1. Germline trimming cut 5 bases from V and 10 bases from J; bases unmatched to any gene: 13. The CDR3 runs 15 residues. CDR1 and CDR2 (germline): MNHNY, SVGAGI (reference sequence). The CDR3: CASSQNPDRVVPQHF. CDR3 DNA: TGTGCCAGCAGTCAAAACCCGGACAGGGTAGTACCCCAGCATTTT.

As concerns this clonotype: One base separates it from a far larger clone, so it is likely a read error. V is TRBV19 and J is TRBJ2-1; TRBD2 is a possible D gene (6 bases). The CDR3 is made up of 13 amino acids. Germline-derived CDR1 and CDR2 are LNHDA and SQIVND (reference sequence). Trimming removed 10 bases from V and 13 bases from J, with 23 bases in between. Here the CDR3 reads CATVGWGGETQFF. The CDR3 region has the DNA TGTGCCACTGTAGGGTGGGGAGGAGAGACCCAGTTCTTC.

This clonotype was recorded many times. The chain joins TRBV28 to TRBJ2-3; 7 bases fit TRBD2. Germline CDR1 reads MDHEN; CDR2 reads SYDVKM. CDR3 length: 14 amino acids. J lost 1 base, V lost 10 bases, and 8 bases had no gene match. The CDR3, as DNA: TGTGCCACCCTACGAGGGAGGGGCACAGATACGCAGTATTTT. Amino acids: CATLRGRGTDTQYF.

This chain links TRBV20-1 with TRBJ2-1; D remains ambiguous. Germline V gene sequence: CDR1 DFQATT, CDR2 SNEGSKA (reference sequence). Trimming removed 1 base at V and 5 bases at J, with 3 bases between. This CDR3 has 11 residues. In DNA, the CDR3 is TGCAGTGCTAGAGGGGACAATGAGCAGTTCTTC. This sequence encodes CSARGDNEQFF.

In the case of this clonotype: This is likely an artifact of a read error, given a far larger clone one base away. The V call is TRBV24-1, the J call TRBJ2-5, with D unresolved. Trimming took 4 bases from V and 11 from J, leaving 19 bases between them. Germline CDR1 and CDR2: KGHDR and SFDVKD. CDR3 length equals 14 residues. The CDR3, as DNA: TGTGCCACCAGTGAGGCACTACTCCCCGATGAGCAGTACTTC. Encoded protein: CATSEALLPDEQYF.

This clonotype was recorded only once. This probably arose from a read error, given a far larger clone one base away. The J gene is TRBJ2-1, the V gene TRBV5-4, with 8 bases aligning to TRBD1. The V gene end was trimmed by 5 bases and the J gene end by 10 bases; junction bases not matched to a gene: 14. Germline V CDR1 and CDR2: SGHNT, YYREEE (reference sequence). This CDR3 is 15 amino acids long. The CDR3 coding sequence is TGTGCCAGCAGTTATGTTACAGGGGGTTCCTACGAGCAGTTCTTC. Its translation is CASSYVTGGSYEQFF.

This clonotype was seen repeatedly, ten times or more. The chain is built from TRBV6-6 and TRBJ1-4; no reliable D call. Germline CDR1 reads MNHNY; CDR2 reads SVGAGI (reference sequence). CDR3 length: 12 amino acids. Trimming shortened V by 0 bases and J by 8 bases, and 4 bases separated the two germline ends. Here the CDR3 DNA reads TGTGCCAGCAGTTACTCCCAGGAAAAACTGTTTTTT. Residues: CASSYSQEKLFF.

This clonotype was observed a handful of times. This rearrangement joins TRBV7-3 to TRBJ2-5; no firm D call. This CDR3 is built from 14 residues. Germline assignment: CDR1 SGHTA and CDR2 FQGTGA. The ends were cut back, 5 bases at V and 2 bases at J, with 12 bases in the middle. The CDR3 DNA follows: TGTGCCAGCAGCCAAATGCCCGATCAAGAGACCCAGTACTTC. It yields the protein CASSQMPDQETQYF.